This T cell receptor (beta chain) was captured by sequencing in a study of blood T cell repertoires in COVID-19. Authors' methods: From reference gene primer amplification, estimates of nucleated cell counts were derived. Libraries were prepared by immunoSEQ multiplex PCR; TCRdb keeps only in-frame clonotypes and omits some of them. The D gene and trimming were derived from the DNA, and the V and J assignments and clone size from that table. The sample carries 210,000 or so clones, around 90% recorded once. The CDR3 is 16 amino acids. The V gene's germline CDR1 is SGHTA and CDR2 FQGTGA. V lost 2 bases to trimming and J lost 4 bases, with 15 bases between them.

Sequencing was done on a sample of peripheral blood. The receptor was derived from a young man with COVID-19, enrolled during active disease. This chain connects TRBV7-3 to TRBJ1-5; TRBD1 might be the D (5 bases). Written as DNA, the CDR3 is TGTGCCAGCAGCTTAGGAGGGCAGGGATGGAATCAGCCCCAGCATTTT. Amino acids: CASSLGGQGWNQPQHF. Using reference TRBV7-3 and TRBJ1-5 for the parts outside the CDR3, the full variable domain is GAGVSQTPSNKVTEKGKYVELRCDPISGHTALYWYRQSLGQGPEFLIYFQGTGAADDSGLPNDRFFAVRPEGSVSTLKIQRTERGDSAVYLCASSLGGQGWNQPQHFGDGTRLSIL.